These T cell receptor beta chains were read from a single sample in a study of blood T cell repertoires in COVID-19. Method: immunoSEQ multiplex PCR; TCRdb's copy keeps in-frame clones and lacks some. The sample yields more than 200,000 clones, about 88% seen once. Sample: peripheral blood. The receptors originated from a middle-aged woman who had recovered from COVID-19. The CDR3 runs from the conserved cysteine through the conserved F or W. Fields, in order: V gene, J gene, CDR3 length, CDR3 protein.

>TRBV7-2|TRBJ1-5|17
CASSLDVSRTPYQPQHF
>TRBV13|TRBJ2-4|19
CASSSQGSGGAGAKNIQYF
>TRBV13|TRBJ1-1|14
CASSFRDRGPEAFF
>TRBV5-1|TRBJ1-3|15
CASSLETGTGNTIYF
>TRBV7-2|TRBJ2-7|15
CASSLDPGQSYEQYF
>TRBV19|TRBJ1-3|15
CASSITTVAGNTIYF
>TRBV5-1|TRBJ2-7|18
CASSLDEPGLAASYEQYF
>TRBV11-3|TRBJ2-1|15
CASSLLAGAPSEQFF
>TRBV19|TRBJ1-2|13
CASSYDRRYGYTF
>TRBV10-3|TRBJ1-2|13
CAISEGGNYGYTF
>TRBV20-1|TRBJ2-1|14
CSASFGTGFDEQFF
>TRBV20-1|TRBJ2-1|11
CSAHRNNEQFF
>TRBV14|TRBJ2-4|13
CASSLNAKTFQYF
>TRBV12-5|TRBJ2-1|16
CASSQGGPSSYNEQFF
>TRBV30|TRBJ1-4|15
CAWSSLDRLGEKLFF
>TRBV6-4|TRBJ2-2|14
CASSAQTNTGELFF
>TRBV7-3|TRBJ1-3|15
CASSLSPFSGNTIYF
>TRBV5-1|TRBJ2-7|17
CASSFISLSGGAAEQYF
>TRBV19|TRBJ2-1|13
CASSGVAGRPQFF
>TRBV25-1|TRBJ1-1|16
CASSESEGGLNTEAFF
>TRBV10-2|TRBJ2-2|17
CASRLAGGGSNTGELFF
>TRBV5-4|TRBJ2-5|16
CASSLKRGGLQETQYF
>TRBV3-1/TRBV3-2|TRBJ1-4|14
CASSRADRNEKLFF
>TRBV7-9|TRBJ2-3|15
CASSLVSLIADTQYF
>TRBV7-9|TRBJ2-3|17
CASSLDHSGGVLDTQYF
>TRBV25-1|TRBJ2-2|18
CASSEWGLAGGTTGELFF
>TRBV5-1|TRBJ2-7|13
CASSFEGGNEQYF
>TRBV19|TRBJ2-4|19
CASSSLAGGPILAKNIQYF
>TRBV2|TRBJ1-6|14
CASRQDLFNSPLHF
>TRBV5-1|TRBJ2-3|15
CASRHRDSYTDTQYF
>TRBV3-1/TRBV3-2|TRBJ1-5|12
CASSQDFGPQHF
>TRBV6-2/TRBV6-3|TRBJ2-1|12
CASRYRGNEQFF
>TRBV7-2|TRBJ2-3|15
CASSLGEGRTDTQYF
>TRBV4-3|TRBJ2-3|17
CASSQDKGRADTDTQYF
>TRBV7-9|TRBJ2-1|18
CASSLGFSGPRSYNEQFF
>TRBV11-3|TRBJ2-3|13
CASSLGHRYTQYF
>TRBV18|TRBJ2-3|14
CASSLTSGTDTQYF
>TRBV2|TRBJ2-2|13
CASTGQYTGELFF
>TRBV6-1|TRBJ1-2|14
CASSDPGDVYGYTF
>TRBV11-2|TRBJ2-2|14
CASSLDRGTGELFF
>TRBV19|TRBJ1-3|16
CASSGGQARVGNTIYF
>TRBV7-3|TRBJ1-2|13
CASSFDGRDGYTF
>TRBV19|TRBJ2-2|14
CASKNREIAGELFF
>TRBV12-3/TRBV12-4|TRBJ2-7|13
CASSLARFYEQYF
>TRBV28|TRBJ1-6|14
CASSLPGSNSPLHF
>TRBV19|TRBJ1-5|18
CASSARRAGGSSNQPQHF
>TRBV3-1/TRBV3-2|TRBJ1-5|12
CASSPTRQPQHF
>TRBV18|TRBJ2-2|13
CASSPAGTGELFF
>TRBV5-1|TRBJ2-1|14
CASSLAEVNNEQFF
>TRBV4-1|TRBJ2-3|20
CASSQSRSRLAGSSTDTQYF
>TRBV10-3|TRBJ1-1|14
CAISERTAYTEAFF
>TRBV7-8|TRBJ2-3|16
CASSLSWEPSADTQYF
>TRBV2|TRBJ2-3|11
CASKNTDTQYF